This T cell receptor beta chain was retrieved from a study of shared clonotypes between healthy human individuals. Positive CCR7 selection of CD45RO-negative cells yielded the naive CD8 cells, and terminally differentiated effector memory CD45RA+ cells were excluded. The assay was immunoSEQ multiplex PCR, and TCRdb's table has in-frame clones only and misses some. The data show hundreds of thousands of clones, with under 95% seen just once and approximately 22% held by the top ten. The germline V gene encodes CDR1 WSHSY and CDR2 SAAADI. This CDR3 spans 13 amino acids. Trimming took off 2 bases at V and 9 bases at J, with 11 bases between the two ends.

The sequencing sample was made of naive CD8+ T cells sorted from blood. The source of this sequence is a man in his thirties or forties in good health. The genes are TRBV10-2 and TRBJ2-1; D is perhaps TRBD1 or TRBD2 (6 bases each). The CDR3 spells CASSETGAGEQFF. CDR3 nucleotides: TGCGCCAGCAGTGAGACGGGGGCGGGTGAGCAGTTCTTC.